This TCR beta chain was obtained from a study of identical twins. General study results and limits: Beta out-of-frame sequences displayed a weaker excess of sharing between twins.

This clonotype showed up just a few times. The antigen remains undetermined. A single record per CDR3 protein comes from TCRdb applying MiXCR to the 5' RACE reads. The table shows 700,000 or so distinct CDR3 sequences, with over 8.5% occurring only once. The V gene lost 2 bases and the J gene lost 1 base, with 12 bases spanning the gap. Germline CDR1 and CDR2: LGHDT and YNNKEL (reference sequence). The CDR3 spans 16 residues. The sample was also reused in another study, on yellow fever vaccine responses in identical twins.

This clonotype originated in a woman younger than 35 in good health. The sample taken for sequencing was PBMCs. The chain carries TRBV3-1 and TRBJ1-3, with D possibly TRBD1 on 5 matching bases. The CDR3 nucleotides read TGTGCCAGCAGCCAACCCGGGGGAAGATCTGGAAACACCATATATTTT. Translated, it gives CASSQPGGRSGNTIYF.